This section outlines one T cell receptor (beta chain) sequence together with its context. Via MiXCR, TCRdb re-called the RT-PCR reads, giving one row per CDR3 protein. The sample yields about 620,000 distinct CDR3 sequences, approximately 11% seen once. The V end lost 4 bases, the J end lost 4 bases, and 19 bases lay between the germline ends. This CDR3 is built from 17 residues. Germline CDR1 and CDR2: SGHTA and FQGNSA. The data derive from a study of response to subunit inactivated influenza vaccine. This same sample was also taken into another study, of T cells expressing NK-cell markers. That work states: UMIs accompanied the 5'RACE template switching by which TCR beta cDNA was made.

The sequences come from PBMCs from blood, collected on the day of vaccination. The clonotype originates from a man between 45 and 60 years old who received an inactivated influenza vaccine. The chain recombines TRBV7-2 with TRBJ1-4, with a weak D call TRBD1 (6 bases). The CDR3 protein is CASSSGLQGLFNEKLFF. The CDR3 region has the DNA TGTGCCAGCAGCTCGGGGCTTCAGGGGTTGTTTAATGAAAAACTGTTTTTT.